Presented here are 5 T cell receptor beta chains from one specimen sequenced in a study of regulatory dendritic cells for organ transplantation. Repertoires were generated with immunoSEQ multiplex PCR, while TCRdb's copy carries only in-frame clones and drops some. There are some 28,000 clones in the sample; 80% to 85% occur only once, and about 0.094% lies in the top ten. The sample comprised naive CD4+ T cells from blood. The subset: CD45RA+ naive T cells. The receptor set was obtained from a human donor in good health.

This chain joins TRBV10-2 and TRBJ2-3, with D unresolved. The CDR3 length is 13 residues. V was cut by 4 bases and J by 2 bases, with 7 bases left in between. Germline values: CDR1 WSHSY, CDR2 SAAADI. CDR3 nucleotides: TGCGCCAGCAGTGTGGCAGACACAGATACGCAGTATTTT. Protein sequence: CASSVADTDTQYF.

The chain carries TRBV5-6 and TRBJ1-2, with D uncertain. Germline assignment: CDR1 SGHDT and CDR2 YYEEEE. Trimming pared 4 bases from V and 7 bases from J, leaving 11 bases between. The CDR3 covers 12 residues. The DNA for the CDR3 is TGTGCCAGCAGCCCCCCCAGAGGTGGCTACACCTTC. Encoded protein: CASSPPRGGYTF.

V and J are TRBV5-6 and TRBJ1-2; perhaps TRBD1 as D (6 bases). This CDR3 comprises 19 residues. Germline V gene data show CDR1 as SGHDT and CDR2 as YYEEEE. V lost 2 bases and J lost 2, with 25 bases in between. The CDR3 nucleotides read TGTGCCAGCAGCTTCCCCCCCGGGGGGAGGGAAGGACAGAACTATGGCTACACCTTC. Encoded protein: CASSFPPGGREGQNYGYTF.

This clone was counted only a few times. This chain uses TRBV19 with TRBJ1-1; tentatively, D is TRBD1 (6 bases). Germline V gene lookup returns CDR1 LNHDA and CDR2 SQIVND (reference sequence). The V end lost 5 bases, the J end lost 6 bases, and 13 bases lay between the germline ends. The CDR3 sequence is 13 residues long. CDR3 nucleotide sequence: TGTGCCAGTAGTTATGGACAGCCCGCTGAAGCTTTCTTT. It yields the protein CASSYGQPAEAFF.

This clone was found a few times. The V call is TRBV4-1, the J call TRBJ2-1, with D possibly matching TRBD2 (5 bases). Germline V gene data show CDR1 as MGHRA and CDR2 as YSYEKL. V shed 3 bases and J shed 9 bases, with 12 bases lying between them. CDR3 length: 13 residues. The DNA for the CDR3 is TGCGCCAGCAGCCAGGTGTTGGAGGCTGAGCAGTTCTTC. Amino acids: CASSQVLEAEQFF.